These 18 T cell receptor beta chains share one sample of origin, sequenced in a study of blood T cell repertoires in COVID-19. Method: immunoSEQ multiplex PCR; TCRdb's copy keeps in-frame clones and lacks some. The table lists about 62,000 clones, 86% of them singletons. Sequenced material: peripheral blood. The receptors were sampled from a woman over 75 with acute or convalescent COVID-19.

This clone was seen once. The V call is TRBV19, the J call TRBJ1-1, with 7 positions matching TRBD1. J lost 1 base, V lost 2 bases, and 4 bases had no gene match. The length of the CDR3 is 15 residues. Germline values: CDR1 LNHDA, CDR2 SQIVND (reference sequence). CDR3 sequence reads: CASSIRRTGNTEAFF. CDR3 coding DNA: TGTGCCAGTAGTATACGTCGGACAGGGAACACTGAAGCTTTCTTT.

V usage is TRBV24-1 and J usage is TRBJ2-3; 7 bases are a match to TRBD1. CDR3 size: 16 residues. Germline V CDR1 and CDR2: KGHDR, SFDVKD. J was trimmed by 3 bases and V by 4 bases; bases with no gene match: 9. The CDR3 region has the DNA TGTGCCACCAGTGAGTGGGCAGGGGGTAAAACAGATACGCAGTATTTT. Translating it yields CATSEWAGGKTDTQYF.

J is TRBJ2-2 and V is TRBV9, with 9 bases matching TRBD2. Germline CDR1 reads SGDLS; CDR2 reads YYNGEE. Losses at the gene ends were 6 bases for V and 2 bases for J; bases not matched to a gene: 2. The CDR3 runs 14 residues. The CDR3 is CASTSGVNTGELFF. In DNA form, the CDR3 reads TGTGCCAGCACTAGCGGGGTTAACACCGGGGAGCTGTTTTTT.

The CDR3 region has the DNA TGTGCCAGCAGCTTAGGGCAGTCCCTCGGGGACACTGAAGCTTTCTTT. It codes for CASSLGQSLGDTEAFF. The J gene is TRBJ1-1, the V gene TRBV7-9; D not resolved. Trimming left V 1 base short and J 3 bases short, with 15 bases between. This CDR3 is 16 amino acids long. CDR1 and CDR2 from the germline V gene are SEHNR and FQNEAQ (reference sequence).

The chain recombines TRBV28 with TRBJ2-4, with 10 bases lining up with TRBD1. The CDR3 contains 15 residues. Germline CDR1 MDHEN, CDR2 SYDVKM. Germline trimming cut 6 bases from V and 5 bases from J; bases unmatched to any gene: 7. CDR3 coding DNA: TGTGCCAGCAGCCTGGACAGGGGGACTCAAAACATTCAGTACTTC. Its protein product is CASSLDRGTQNIQYF.

A few counts support this clone. V is TRBV12-3 or TRBV12-4 and J is TRBJ2-2; D call uncertain. V was cut by 6 bases and J by 7 bases, with 12 bases left in between. The CDR3 sequence is 13 residues long. CDR3 amino acids: CASSLTRNGELFF. The CDR3 DNA follows: TGTGCCAGCAGCCTGACACGGAACGGGGAGCTGTTTTTT.

The V call is TRBV6-2 or TRBV6-3, the J call TRBJ2-5, with 7 positions matching TRBD1. Germline CDR1 is MNHEY and CDR2 is SVGEGT. J was trimmed by 4 bases and V by 4 bases; bases with no gene match: 6. The CDR3 has 14 residues. The DNA for the CDR3 is TGTGCCAGCAGTTCTAACAGGGGTGGAGAGACCCAGTACTTC. Translating it yields CASSSNRGGETQYF.

The chain employs TRBV10-3 and TRBJ2-1; TRBD2 matches at 14 bases. Germline loops: CDR1 ENHRY, CDR2 SYGVKD. Trimming removed 6 bases from V and 6 bases from J; junction bases left unmatched: 13. CDR3 length: 18 residues. For the CDR3, the DNA is TGTGCCATCAGCCTCAGACTAGCGGGAGGGCCGGGGGGCAATGAGCAGTTCTTC. It specifies CAISLRLAGGPGGNEQFF.

The rearrangement joins TRBV15 to TRBJ2-7, with 7 bases lining up with TRBD1. The V gene's germline CDR1 is LNHNV and CDR2 YYDKDF (reference sequence). The CDR3 contains 18 residues. V lost 1 base and J lost 2; bases outside the gene matches: 14. The CDR3 loop reads CATSRVEGARDITYEQYF. DNA of the CDR3: TGTGCCACCAGCAGAGTAGAGGGGGCCAGAGACATTACCTACGAGCAGTACTTC.

The chain is built from TRBV5-4 and TRBJ2-7; D is undetermined. The V and J ends lost 4 bases and 6 bases respectively, with 17 bases between them. The CDR3 spans 14 residues. CDR1 and CDR2 from the germline V gene are SGHNT and YYREEE (reference sequence). Here the CDR3 DNA reads TGTGCCAGCAGCGGCTCCAAGCCGCGGTTCGAGCAGTACTTC. Its protein is CASSGSKPRFEQYF.

The genes are TRBV5-1 and TRBJ2-3, with D perhaps matching TRBD1 (6 bases). The CDR3 totals 15 residues. The germline V and J ends were trimmed by 4 bases and 5 bases, with 17 bases remaining between them. Germline V gene sequence: CDR1 SGHRS, CDR2 YFSETQ. In DNA, the CDR3 is TGCGCCAGCAGCCCCAGGGGCGCCAGGCGAGATACGCAGTATTTT. It specifies CASSPRGARRDTQYF. Full variable domain (remainder filled in from reference TRBV5-1 and TRBJ2-3): KAGVTQTPRYLIKTRGQQVTLSCSPISGHRSVSWYQQTPGQGLQFLFEYFSETQRNKGNFPGRFSGRQFSNSRSEMNVSTLELGDSALYLCASSPRGARRDTQYFGPGTRLTVL.

The chain combines TRBV5-1 with TRBJ2-1; 11 positions agree with TRBD2. Germline loops: CDR1 SGHRS, CDR2 YFSETQ. CDR3 length: 17 residues. J was trimmed by 2 bases and V by 4 bases; bases with no gene match: 8. The CDR3 reads CASSALLAGATYNEQFF. The CDR3 bases are TGCGCCAGCAGCGCACTACTAGCGGGAGCCACCTACAATGAGCAGTTCTTC. The complete variable domain, with remaining parts taken from reference TRBV5-1 and TRBJ2-1, reads KAGVTQTPRYLIKTRGQQVTLSCSPISGHRSVSWYQQTPGQGLQFLFEYFSETQRNKGNFPGRFSGRQFSNSRSEMNVSTLELGDSALYLCASSALLAGATYNEQFFGPGTRLTVL.

This chain links TRBV5-4 with TRBJ1-1; tentative D call: TRBD1 (5 bases). V lost 2 bases and J 2 bases, leaving 10 bases between the germline ends. The CDR3 runs 14 residues. Germline assignment: CDR1 SGHNT and CDR2 YYREEE (reference sequence). The CDR3 is CASSFPRGNTEAFF. In nucleotides, the CDR3 is TGTGCCAGCAGCTTCCCAAGGGGTAACACTGAAGCTTTCTTT.

The rearrangement joins TRBV7-9 to TRBJ2-2, with TRBD1 as a possible D gene (6 bases). The CDR3 consists of 14 residues. The germline V gene encodes CDR1 SEHNR and CDR2 FQNEAQ (reference sequence). Trimming cost V 7 bases and J 1 base, with 10 bases left between them. In DNA form, the CDR3 reads TGTGCCAGCAATAACAGGGTGAACACCGGGGAGCTGTTTTTT. It encodes CASNNRVNTGELFF.

In its sample, this clone was seen a few times. The V gene is TRBV9, the J gene TRBJ2-6; D perhaps matches TRBD1 (6 bases). Trimming pared 4 bases from V and 0 bases from J, leaving 14 bases between. The CDR3 is made up of 17 amino acids. CDR1 SGDLS and CDR2 YYNGEE come from the germline V gene. The chain's CDR3 is CASSTRTAASGANVLTF. The CDR3 region has the DNA TGTGCCAGCAGCACCAGGACAGCAGCCTCTGGGGCCAACGTCCTGACTTTC. The full variable domain, completed using reference TRBV9 and TRBJ2-6, is DSGVTQTPKHLITATGQRVTLRCSPRSGDLSVYWYQQSLDQGLQFLIQYYNGEERAKGNILERFSAQQFPDLHSELNLSSLELGDSALYFCASSTRTAASGANVLTFGAGSRLTVL.

The chain uses TRBV11-1 and TRBJ2-7, with D possibly being TRBD2 (6 bases). Trimming removed 8 bases at V and 4 bases at J, with 12 bases between. Germline V gives CDR1 SGHAT, CDR2 FQDESV (reference sequence). The length of the CDR3 is 12 residues. The CDR3 DNA reads as TGTGCCAGCGGGGGACTCAGTTACGAGCAGTACTTC. As protein: CASGGLSYEQYF.

The J gene is TRBJ2-5, the V gene TRBV5-6; 8 nucleotides align to TRBD1. Germline-derived CDR1 and CDR2 are SGHDT and YYEEEE. The CDR3 covers 16 residues. V lost 4 bases to trimming and J lost 1 base; unmatched junction nucleotides: 9. CDR3 region: CASSPIWGTGQETQYF. The CDR3, as DNA: TGTGCCAGCAGCCCCATTTGGGGGACAGGCCAAGAGACCCAGTACTTC.

The CDR3 DNA follows: TGTGCCAGCAGCCAAGAAATCAGCGCCCGAGGGGAAAAACTGTTTTTT. Amino acids: CASSQEISARGEKLFF. This rearrangement joins TRBV4-2 to TRBJ1-4, with unresolved D. V was trimmed by 0 bases and J by 8 bases, leaving 16 bases between them. The CDR3 consists of 16 residues. The germline gives CDR1 LGHNA, CDR2 YNFKEQ.